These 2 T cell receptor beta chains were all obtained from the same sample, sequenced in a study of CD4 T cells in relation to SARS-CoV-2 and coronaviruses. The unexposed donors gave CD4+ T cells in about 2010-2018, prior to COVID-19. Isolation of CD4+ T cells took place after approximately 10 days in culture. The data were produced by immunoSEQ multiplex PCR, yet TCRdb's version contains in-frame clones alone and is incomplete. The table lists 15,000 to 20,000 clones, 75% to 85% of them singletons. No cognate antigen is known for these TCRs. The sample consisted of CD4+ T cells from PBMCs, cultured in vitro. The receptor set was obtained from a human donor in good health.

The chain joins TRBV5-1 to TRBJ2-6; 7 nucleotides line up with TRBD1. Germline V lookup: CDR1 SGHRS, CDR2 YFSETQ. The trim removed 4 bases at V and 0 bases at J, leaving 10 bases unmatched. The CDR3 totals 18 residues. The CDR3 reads CASSINRDSRSGANVLTF. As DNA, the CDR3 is TGCGCCAGCAGCATAAACCGGGACAGCCGCTCTGGGGCCAACGTCCTGACTTTC.

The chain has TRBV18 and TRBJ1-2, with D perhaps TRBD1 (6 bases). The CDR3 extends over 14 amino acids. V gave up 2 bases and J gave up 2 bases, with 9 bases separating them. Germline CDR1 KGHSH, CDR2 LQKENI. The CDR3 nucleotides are TGTGCCAGCTCACCAGGGGGCTCGAACTATGGCTACACCTTC. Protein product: CASSPGGSNYGYTF.